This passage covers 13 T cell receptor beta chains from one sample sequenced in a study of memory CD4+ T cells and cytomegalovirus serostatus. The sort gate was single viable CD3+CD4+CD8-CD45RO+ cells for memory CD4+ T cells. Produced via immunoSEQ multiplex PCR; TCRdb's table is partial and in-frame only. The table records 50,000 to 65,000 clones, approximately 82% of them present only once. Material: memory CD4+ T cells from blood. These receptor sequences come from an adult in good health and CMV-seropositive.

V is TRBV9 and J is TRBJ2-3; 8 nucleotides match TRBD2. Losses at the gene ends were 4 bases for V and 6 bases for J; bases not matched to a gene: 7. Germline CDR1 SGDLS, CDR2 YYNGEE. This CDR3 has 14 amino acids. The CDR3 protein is CASSWAGGGDTQYF. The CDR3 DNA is TGTGCCAGCAGCTGGGCGGGAGGAGGGGATACGCAGTATTTT.

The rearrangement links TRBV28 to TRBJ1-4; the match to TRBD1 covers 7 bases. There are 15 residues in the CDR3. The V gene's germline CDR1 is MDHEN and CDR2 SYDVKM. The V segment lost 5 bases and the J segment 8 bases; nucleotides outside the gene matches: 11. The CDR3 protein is CASSTRLGGREKLFF. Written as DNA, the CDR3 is TGTGCCAGCAGTACCCGATTAGGGGGCAGGGAAAAACTGTTTTTT.

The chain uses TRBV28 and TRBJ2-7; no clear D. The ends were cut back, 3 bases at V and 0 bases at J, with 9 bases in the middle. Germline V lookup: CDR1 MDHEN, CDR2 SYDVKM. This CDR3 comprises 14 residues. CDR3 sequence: CASSFVLGSYEQYF. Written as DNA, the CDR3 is TGTGCCAGCAGTTTCGTATTGGGCTCCTACGAGCAGTACTTC.

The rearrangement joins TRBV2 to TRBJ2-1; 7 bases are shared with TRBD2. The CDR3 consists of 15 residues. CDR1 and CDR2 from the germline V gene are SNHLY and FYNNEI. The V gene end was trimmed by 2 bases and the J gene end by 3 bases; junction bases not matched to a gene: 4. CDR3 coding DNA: TGTGCCAGCAGTGAAAGTGGCGGGAGCTACAATGAGCAGTTCTTC. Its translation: CASSESGGSYNEQFF.

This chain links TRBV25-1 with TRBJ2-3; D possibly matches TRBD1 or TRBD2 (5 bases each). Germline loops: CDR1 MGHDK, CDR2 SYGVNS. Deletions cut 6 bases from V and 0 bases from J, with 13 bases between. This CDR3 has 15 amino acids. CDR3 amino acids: CASSSSRDSTDTQYF. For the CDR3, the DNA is TGTGCCAGCAGCAGCTCCCGGGACAGCACAGATACGCAGTATTTT.

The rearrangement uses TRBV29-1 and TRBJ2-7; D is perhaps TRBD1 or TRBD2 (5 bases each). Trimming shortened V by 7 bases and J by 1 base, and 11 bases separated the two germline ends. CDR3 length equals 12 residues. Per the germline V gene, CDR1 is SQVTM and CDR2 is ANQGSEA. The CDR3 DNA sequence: TGCAGCGGACGGGACGCATCCTACGAGCAGTACTTC. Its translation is CSGRDASYEQYF.

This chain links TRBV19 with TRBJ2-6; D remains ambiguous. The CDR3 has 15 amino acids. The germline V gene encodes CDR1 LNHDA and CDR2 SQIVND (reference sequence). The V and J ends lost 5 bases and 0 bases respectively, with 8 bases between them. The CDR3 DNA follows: TGTGCCAGTAGTTACAGTCTCTCTGGGGCCAACGTCCTGACTTTC. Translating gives CASSYSLSGANVLTF. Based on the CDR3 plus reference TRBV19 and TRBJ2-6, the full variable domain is DGGITQSPKYLFRKEGQNVTLSCEQNLNHDAMYWYRQDPGQGLRLIYYSQIVNDFQKGDIAEGYSVSREKKESFPLTVTSAQKNPTAFYLCASSYSLSGANVLTFGAGSRLTVL.

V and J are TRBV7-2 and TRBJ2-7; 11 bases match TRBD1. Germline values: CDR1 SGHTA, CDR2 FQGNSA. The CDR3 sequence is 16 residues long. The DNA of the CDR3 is TGTGCTTCGGGACAGGGGGTGGGCGCTTTCTCAGGGGAGCAGTACTTC. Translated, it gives CASGQGVGAFSGEQYF.

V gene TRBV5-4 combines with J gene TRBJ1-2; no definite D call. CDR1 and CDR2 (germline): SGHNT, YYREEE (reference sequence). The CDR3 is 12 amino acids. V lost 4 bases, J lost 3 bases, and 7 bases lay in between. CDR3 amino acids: CASSGDYYGYTF. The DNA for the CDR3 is TGTGCCAGCAGCGGAGACTACTATGGCTACACCTTC.

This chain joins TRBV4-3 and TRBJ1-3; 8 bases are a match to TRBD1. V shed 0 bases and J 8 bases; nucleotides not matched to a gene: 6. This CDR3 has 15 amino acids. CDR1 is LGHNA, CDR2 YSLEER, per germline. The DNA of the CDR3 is TGCGCCAGCAGCCAAGAGGACAGGGTGGGGGACACCATATATTTT. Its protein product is CASSQEDRVGDTIYF.

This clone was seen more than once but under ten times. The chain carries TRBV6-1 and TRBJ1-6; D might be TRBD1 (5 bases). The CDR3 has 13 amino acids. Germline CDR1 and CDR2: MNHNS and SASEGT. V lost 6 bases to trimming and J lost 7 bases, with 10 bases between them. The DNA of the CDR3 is TGTGCCAGCAGGGGGGGACGAAATTCACCCCTCCACTTT. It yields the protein CASRGGRNSPLHF.

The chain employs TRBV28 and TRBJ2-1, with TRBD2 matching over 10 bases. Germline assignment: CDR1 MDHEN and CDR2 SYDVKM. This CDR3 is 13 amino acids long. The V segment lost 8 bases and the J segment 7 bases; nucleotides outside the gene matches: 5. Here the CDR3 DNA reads TGTGCCAGCCTAGCGGGAGCTTATAATGAGCAGTTCTTC. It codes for CASLAGAYNEQFF.

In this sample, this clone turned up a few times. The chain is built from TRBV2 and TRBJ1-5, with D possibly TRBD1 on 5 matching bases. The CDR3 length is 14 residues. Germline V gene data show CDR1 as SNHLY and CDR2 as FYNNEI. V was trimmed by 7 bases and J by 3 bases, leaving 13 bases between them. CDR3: CASMRGTFNQPQHF. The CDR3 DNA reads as TGTGCCAGCATGAGAGGGACGTTCAATCAGCCCCAGCATTTT.